This T cell receptor (beta chain) is drawn from a study of blood T cell repertoires in COVID-19 (dated by TCRdb to about 2020). Regarding the research as a whole: The collaborator samples originated in the United States, Italy and Spain and spanned the acute and convalescent phases of COVID-19. A de-identified subject ID, COVID-19 status, age in years and sex were almost always included in the sample metadata. Where available, HLA class I and class II types were obtained from metadata supplied by the sample provider rather than from assay-based typing. The material from the prospective study consisted of cDNA or gDNA derived from T cells, B-cell-depleted T cells, or PBMCs. Subjects who had been exposed to COVID-19, were actively infected with it, or had recovered from it provided the deeply sampled blood TCRbeta repertoires that made up the dataset. A freely available public database, intended as a resource for researchers studying the immune response to SARS-CoV-2, is where the repertoires were released. Samples were obtained from the ongoing ImmuneRACE study (first 160 participants) and from roughly 1,300 subjects provided by 6 global collaborators. The paper's findings and limits, for the study overall: The quantity of clinical and demographic metadata differed by source and by participant and was supplied without curation.

Whole blood was collected in K2EDTA tubes by collaborating institutions according to the institutions' own protocols. Collaborator samples were shipped for TCRbeta analysis as frozen whole blood, isolated PBMCs, or DNA extracted from either sample type. TCRbeta CDR3 regions were amplified from genomic DNA by means of the immunoSEQ Assay, a bias-controlled multiplex PCR. Turning to the authors' computational methods: Within the assay, amplification of reference gene primers was used to estimate how many nucleated cells each sample contained. To quantify the absolute abundance of each unique TCRbeta CDR3 rearrangement, sequence reads were collapsed and filtered. For each sample, productive Simpson clonality was calculated as the square root of Simpson's diversity index over productive rearrangements. TCRdb took this table from immuneACCESS and kept in-frame rearrangements with V and J called. Such tables lack part of the clones; where checked against another copy, unresolved V genes explain under half of the gap, and the rest is unexplained. The V and J calls and clone size are taken from that table; D and trimming were inferred from the DNA. This sample lists more than 250,000 clones; approximately 88% were detected once. Around 0.7% of the sample comes from the top ten.

From the cysteine up to the phenylalanine, the CDR3 has a length of 17 residues. Solely the CDR3 DNA is kept, with 51 bases framed from the first base. The germline V gene gives CDR1 as SGHAT and CDR2 as FQNNGV. Compared with germline, V lacks 0 bases and J lacks 2 bases; bases without a gene match: 7. Of note for this clone: What this receptor recognizes is not known. Base quality data are lacking; no much larger clone is found one base away.

The chain is assembled from TRBV11-2 and TRBJ2-7, with 10 bases in between that match TRBD2. Sequences were obtained from peripheral blood. This TCR was sampled from a human donor in a cohort sampled during active COVID-19. The DNA reads as follows: TGTGCCAGCAGCTTAGATTCTCCGACTAGCGGGCCCTACGAGCAGTACTTC. The translation is CASSLDSPTSGPYEQYF.